This T cell receptor beta chain was profiled in a study of cytotoxic CD8 clonotypes in ibrutinib-treated CLL. Findings of the study overall: There were few public clonotypes, and on treatment they contracted or stayed stable.

Germline V gives CDR1 WNHNN, CDR2 SYGVQD (reference sequence). The CDR3 has 18 residues. TCRdb's copy holds only in-frame clones and misses some; the assay was immunoSEQ multiplex PCR. The table lists 50,000 to 65,000 clones, approximately 54% of them singletons. Turning to this clone: Antigen: not known. At one boundary the junction diverges from the germline segment, which might be a read error.

Roughly 2 micrograms of genomic DNA came from cryopreserved PBMCs for TCR beta libraries. The V gene is TRBV10-1, the J gene TRBJ2-3; D might be TRBD2 (6 bases). This specimen was PBMCs, taken after 12 months of ibrutinib treatment. The receptor was isolated from a human donor with chronic lymphocytic leukemia. CDR3 nucleotides: TGCGCCAGCAATGAGCGAAGGAGGCGGGACCCCCGCACAGATACGCAGTATTTT. Its protein product is CASNERRRRDPRTDTQYF.